The 28 T cell receptor beta chains below were found in one sample sequenced in a study of cytomegalovirus exposure and HLA in healthy donors. The PCR made use of 60 Vbeta and 13 Jbeta primers. Clones were read by immunoSEQ multiplex PCR, and TCRdb kept only the in-frame ones, dropping some. Of some 150,000 clones listed, approximately 63% are singletons. What was sequenced was PBMCs. The receptors here all came from a woman aged 60-70 years in good health and CMV-seropositive.

The sample holds a few counts of this clone. The gene calls are TRBV5-1 and TRBJ1-1; tentatively, D is TRBD1 (6 bases). The V gene's germline CDR1 is SGHRS and CDR2 YFSETQ. This CDR3 spans 14 amino acids. Trimming pared 7 bases from V and 1 base from J, leaving 14 bases between. The CDR3: CASLGDTKNTEAFF. In DNA form, the CDR3 reads TGCGCCAGCCTGGGGGACACAAAGAACACTGAAGCTTTCTTT.

This chain connects TRBV19 to TRBJ1-4; 8 bases are a match to TRBD1. The CDR3 contains 12 residues. After removal of 10 bases from V and 8 bases from J, the junction contained 6 bases not matched to a gene. CDR1 is LNHDA, CDR2 SQIVND, per germline (reference sequence). The CDR3 coding sequence is TGTGCCACAGGGACAGGCTGGGAAAAACTGTTTTTT. Protein: CATGTGWEKLFF. Complete variable domain (other parts from reference TRBV19 and TRBJ1-4): DGGITQSPKYLFRKEGQNVTLSCEQNLNHDAMYWYRQDPGQGLRLIYYSQIVNDFQKGDIAEGYSVSREKKESFPLTVTSAQKNPTAFYLCATGTGWEKLFFGSGTQLSVL.

This chain joins TRBV2 and TRBJ2-3; 8 bases are shared with TRBD1. V shed 3 bases, J shed 0 bases, and the junction held 2 bases outside the gene matches. Germline assignment: CDR1 SNHLY and CDR2 FYNNEI. CDR3 length: 15 amino acids. CDR3 protein: CASSEGQVSTDTQYF. The CDR3 DNA follows: TGTGCCAGCAGTGAGGGACAGGTTAGCACAGATACGCAGTATTTT.

This clone was observed a handful of times. V is TRBV30 and J is TRBJ2-1; TRBD2 matches 10 bases. V trimming: 4 bases; J trimming: 5 bases; junction bases outside the gene matches: 8. There are 15 residues in the CDR3. CDR1 is GTSNPN, CDR2 SVGIG, per germline (reference sequence). The CDR3: CAWNKQAGGNNEQFF. CDR3 DNA sequence: TGTGCCTGGAACAAACAAGCGGGAGGGAACAATGAGCAGTTCTTC.

This clone was counted a few times. The chain recombines TRBV6-1 with TRBJ1-5; D might be TRBD1 (6 bases). V dropped 3 bases and J dropped 4 bases, with 7 bases sitting between them. Looked up from germline, CDR1 is MNHNS and CDR2 is SASEGT. CDR3 length: 13 residues. CDR3 loop: CASSETGNQPQHF. The CDR3 DNA sequence: TGTGCCAGCAGTGAGACAGGAAATCAGCCCCAGCATTTT.

The genes are TRBV7-2 and TRBJ2-1, with D possibly matching TRBD2 (7 bases). CDR3 size: 13 residues. Germline V gives CDR1 SGHTA, CDR2 FQGNSA. Trimming shortened V by 10 bases and J by 12 bases, and 22 bases separated the two germline ends. The CDR3 nucleotides read TGTGCCACCAGTTTGAGTGGGGGGGCTGGGCAGTTCTTC. It yields the protein CATSLSGGAGQFF. The whole variable domain, filled in from reference TRBV7-2 and TRBJ2-1, reads GAGVSQSPSNKVTEKGKDVELRCDPISGHTALYWYRQSLGQGLEFLIYFQGNSAPDKSGLPSDRFSAERTGGSVSTLTIQRTQQEDSAVYLCATSLSGGAGQFFGPGTRLTVL.

The chain carries TRBV6-5 and TRBJ2-7, with TRBD1 as a possible D gene (6 bases). V gave up 6 bases and J gave up 6 bases, with 21 bases separating them. The germline V gene encodes CDR1 MNHEY and CDR2 SVGAGI. This CDR3 is 15 amino acids long. The CDR3 loop reads CASRRSSGRGREQYF. The CDR3 nucleotides are TGTGCCAGCAGGAGAAGTTCGGGCAGGGGACGCGAGCAGTACTTC.

The chain employs TRBV7-9 and TRBJ2-5; TRBD2 matches at 7 bases. The germline V gene has CDR1 SEHNR and CDR2 FQNEAQ (reference sequence). V shed 4 bases, J shed 5 bases, and the junction held 13 bases outside the gene matches. The length of the CDR3 is 16 residues. DNA of the CDR3: TGTGCCAGCAGCTCATACCAGCGGGATTTAGGGGAGACCCAGTACTTC. It codes for CASSSYQRDLGETQYF.

The rearrangement uses TRBV2 and TRBJ1-2, with 8 bases fitting TRBD1. V was pared by 3 bases and J by 8 bases, with 11 bases of the junction left unmatched. CDR1 and CDR2 (germline): SNHLY, FYNNEI. The CDR3 covers 15 residues. CDR3 sequence: CASSEGVRGQGGYTF. The CDR3 nucleotides are TGTGCCAGCAGTGAGGGAGTCAGGGGGCAAGGCGGCTACACCTTC. Supplemented by reference TRBV2 and TRBJ1-2, the full variable domain reads EPEVTQTPSHQVTQMGQEVILRCVPISNHLYFYWYRQILGQKVEFLVSFYNNEISEKSEIFDDQFSVERPDGSNFTLKIRSTKLEDSAMYFCASSEGVRGQGGYTFGSGTRLTVV.

The V and J genes are TRBV20-1 and TRBJ2-1, with D maybe TRBD2 (6 bases). CDR1 is DFQATT, CDR2 SNEGSKA, per germline (reference sequence). Trimming shortened V by 5 bases and J by 8 bases, and 10 bases separated the two germline ends. The CDR3 contains 11 residues. The CDR3 DNA is TGCAGTGCTCCCCCGGGGGATGAGCAGTTCTTC. Its translation: CSAPPGDEQFF.

This clone has only a few counts. The chain combines TRBV30 with TRBJ1-2; 9 nucleotides agree with TRBD1. The CDR3 is 15 amino acids. Germline assignment: CDR1 GTSNPN and CDR2 SVGIG (reference sequence). With V trimmed by 3 bases and J by 4 bases, 9 bases remained unmatched. CDR3 sequence: CAWSLGTGKSYGYTF. Here the CDR3 DNA reads TGTGCCTGGAGCCTCGGGACAGGGAAGAGCTATGGCTACACCTTC. Full variable domain (missing parts from reference TRBV30 and TRBJ1-2): SQTIHQWPATLVQPVGSPLSLECTVEGTSNPNLYWYRQAAGRGLQLLFYSVGIGQISSEVPQNLSASRPQDRQFILSSKKLLLSDSGFYLCAWSLGTGKSYGYTFGSGTRLTVV.

V gene TRBV5-1 combines with J gene TRBJ1-2; 7 nucleotides match TRBD1. This CDR3 contains 14 residues. With V trimmed by 2 bases and J by 4 bases, 5 bases remained unmatched. The germline gives CDR1 SGHRS, CDR2 YFSETQ. CDR3 bases: TGCGCCAGCAGCTTTGACAGGGCCGTCTATGGCTACACCTTC. Translation gives CASSFDRAVYGYTF.

The chain recombines TRBV6-5 with TRBJ1-2; no reliable D call. The CDR3 covers 15 residues. V gave up 0 bases and J gave up 3 bases, with 11 bases separating them. From germline, CDR1 is MNHEY and CDR2 SVGAGI. The CDR3 DNA sequence: TGTGCCAGCAGTTACTCGGGAGGCGGGTACTATGGCTACACCTTC. It specifies CASSYSGGGYYGYTF.

The V gene is TRBV10-1, the J gene TRBJ1-4, with D possibly being TRBD1 (5 bases). Trimming cost V 3 bases and J 8 bases, with 10 bases left between them. CDR3 length: 13 amino acids. CDR1 and CDR2 (germline): WNHNN, SYGVQD (reference sequence). DNA of the CDR3: TGCGCCAGCAGTGAAGGGGCTCGGGAAAAACTGTTTTTT. This translates into CASSEGAREKLFF.

The chain employs TRBV25-1 and TRBJ1-1, with D tentatively TRBD1 (5 bases). The ends were cut back, 2 bases at V and 2 bases at J, with 18 bases in the middle. Germline CDR1 reads MGHDK; CDR2 reads SYGVNS. CDR3 length: 17 amino acids. In DNA form, the CDR3 reads TGTGCCAGCAGTGAAATCGGCGGGGCCACGGTCAACACTGAAGCTTTCTTT. The encoded protein is CASSEIGGATVNTEAFF. Together with reference TRBV25-1 and TRBJ1-1, the CDR3 gives the full variable domain: EADIYQTPRYLVIGTGKKITLECSQTMGHDKMYWYQQDPGMELHLIHYSYGVNSTEKGDLSSESTVSRIRTEHFPLTLESARPSHTSQYLCASSEIGGATVNTEAFFGQGTRLTVV.

The rearrangement uses TRBV7-9 and TRBJ1-5, with D perhaps TRBD1 (5 bases). Germline assignment: CDR1 SEHNR and CDR2 FQNEAQ (reference sequence). The CDR3 runs 14 residues. The V end lost 3 bases, the J end lost 6 bases, and 12 bases lay between the germline ends. The CDR3 loop is CASSFQGSVQPQHF. The CDR3 DNA is TGTGCCAGCAGCTTCCAGGGATCGGTTCAGCCCCAGCATTTT.

This chain connects TRBV29-1 to TRBJ2-3; D gene uncertain. Per germline, CDR1 SQVTM and CDR2 ANQGSEA. This CDR3 is built from 11 residues. In DNA form, the CDR3 reads TGCAGTGAGAGGAGTGGAGATACGCAGTATTTT. Translated: CSERSGDTQYF.

The genes are TRBV23-1 and TRBJ1-2, with 8 bases identical to TRBD1. TRBV23-1 is recorded as an ORF, its role being uncertain. The V and J ends lost 3 bases and 5 bases, in that order; junction bases with no gene match: 8. The CDR3 is 15 residues long. CDR3 nucleotide sequence: TGCGCCAGCAGTCATCGACAGGGGCTCCTTTATGGCTACACCTTC. It encodes CASSHRQGLLYGYTF.

The chain recombines TRBV6-5 with TRBJ1-2; D may be TRBD1 (6 bases). The CDR3 spans 13 residues. V lost 5 bases and J 8 bases, leaving 15 bases between the germline ends. The germline V gene has CDR1 MNHEY and CDR2 SVGAGI. The CDR3, as DNA: TGTGCCAGCAGTACAGGGTTAAGGGGCGGCTACACCTTC. Translated, it gives CASSTGLRGGYTF.

This chain links TRBV28 with TRBJ1-1; D may be TRBD1 (5 bases). This CDR3 is built from 13 residues. Looked up from germline, CDR1 is MDHEN and CDR2 is SYDVKM. Trimming took off 6 bases at V and 2 bases at J, with 10 bases between the two ends. CDR3 amino acids: CASRGRGNTEAFF. As DNA, the CDR3 is TGTGCCAGCAGAGGTAGGGGCAACACTGAAGCTTTCTTT.

The chain uses TRBV5-8 and TRBJ1-5; TRBD1 agrees at 7 bases. With V trimmed by 5 bases and J by 0 bases, 11 bases remained unmatched. Germline CDR1 reads SGHTS; CDR2 reads YDEGEE. The CDR3 runs to 17 residues. The CDR3 region is CASRQWGQTPSNQPQHF. In nucleotides, the CDR3 is TGTGCCAGCAGGCAATGGGGACAGACCCCTAGCAATCAGCCCCAGCATTTT. The whole variable domain, filled in from reference TRBV5-8 and TRBJ1-5, reads EAGVTQSPTHLIKTRGQQATLRCSPISGHTSVYWYQQALGLGLQFLLWYDEGEERNRGNFPPRFSGRQFPNYSSELNVNALELEDSALYLCASRQWGQTPSNQPQHFGDGTRLSIL.

The V gene is TRBV29-1, the J gene TRBJ1-4, with TRBD1 identical over 7 bases. Germline CDR1 reads SQVTM; CDR2 reads ANQGSEA. This CDR3 region has 12 residues. The V and J ends lost 7 bases and 8 bases, in that order; junction bases with no gene match: 7. As DNA, the CDR3 is TGCAGCGCCACGACAGGGCACGAAAAACTGTTTTTT. Its protein is CSATTGHEKLFF.

The chain has TRBV30 and TRBJ2-7; D might be TRBD1 (6 bases). The CDR3 has 15 residues. V was shortened by 0 bases and J by 7 bases, with 19 bases between the two germline ends. Germline values: CDR1 GTSNPN, CDR2 SVGIG (reference sequence). Here the CDR3 reads CAWSVPGAEVWEQYF. CDR3 sequence (DNA): TGTGCCTGGAGTGTACCAGGGGCCGAGGTGTGGGAGCAGTACTTC.

This clone has a handful of counts. This chain connects TRBV18 to TRBJ2-5; 7 bases are shared with TRBD1. Losses at the gene ends were 4 bases for V and 5 bases for J; bases not matched to a gene: 4. Germline V gene lookup returns CDR1 KGHSH and CDR2 LQKENI. This CDR3 region has 13 residues. Here the CDR3 reads CASSQGAVETQYF. In DNA form, the CDR3 reads TGTGCCAGCTCACAGGGGGCGGTGGAGACCCAGTACTTC. The full variable domain, with the rest looked up from reference TRBV18 and TRBJ2-5, is NAGVMQNPRHLVRRRGQEARLRCSPMKGHSHVYWYRQLPEEGLKFMVYLQKENIIDESGMPKERFSAEFPKEGPSILRIQQVVRGDSAAYFCASSQGAVETQYFGPGTRLLVL.

The chain carries TRBV9 and TRBJ2-1, with 10 bases fitting TRBD2. The CDR3 length is 17 residues. Trimming removed 0 bases from V and 10 bases from J; junction bases left unmatched: 13. Germline CDR1 SGDLS, CDR2 YYNGEE. CDR3 sequence (DNA): TGTGCCAGCAGCGTAGCTTCGGGGGCTAGCGGGAGAGGGGAGCAGTTCTTC. Amino acid sequence: CASSVASGASGRGEQFF.

The rearrangement uses TRBV4-1 and TRBJ2-7; a weak D match, TRBD2 (5 bases). The CDR3 has 14 residues. The germline V gene has CDR1 MGHRA and CDR2 YSYEKL. The ends were cut back, 0 bases at V and 3 bases at J, with 9 bases in the middle. This chain's CDR3 is CASSQDVRDYEQYF. In DNA form, the CDR3 reads TGCGCCAGCAGCCAAGATGTTCGGGACTACGAGCAGTACTTC.

The chain links TRBV11-2 to TRBJ1-4, with TRBD1 identical over 7 bases. This CDR3 spans 13 amino acids. V lost 5 bases, J lost 7 bases, and 4 bases stayed unmatched. The germline V gene encodes CDR1 SGHAT and CDR2 FQNNGV. The DNA for the CDR3 is TGTGCCAGCAGCCCGACAGGGACTGAAAAACTGTTTTTT. Translating gives CASSPTGTEKLFF. The whole variable domain, filled in from reference TRBV11-2 and TRBJ1-4, reads EAGVAQSPRYKIIEKRQSVAFWCNPISGHATLYWYQQILGQGPKLLIQFQNNGVVDDSQLPKDRFSAERLKGVDSTLKIQPAKLEDSAVYLCASSPTGTEKLFFGSGTQLSVL.

The CDR3 bases are TGTGCCAGCAGCTTAGCTCGCGGTCGAGGGAGCGGGGGTACGCAGTATTTT. Protein: CASSLARGRGSGGTQYF. The chain links TRBV7-9 to TRBJ2-3, with 8 bases fitting TRBD2. V lost 0 bases, J lost 8 bases, and 13 bases stayed unmatched. CDR3 length: 17 amino acids. Germline assignment: CDR1 SEHNR and CDR2 FQNEAQ (reference sequence).